What follows is one TCR beta chain and its context. Its target is not known. Individual cDNA molecules received unique molecular identifiers during library preparation. One entry per CDR3 protein, called by TCRdb with MiXCR from the 5' RACE reads. The sample carries about 70,000 distinct CDR3 sequences, approximately 12% recorded once. The sample belongs to a study of early T cells in non-severe SARS-CoV-2 infection. About the study: Sequencing used unsorted whole-blood bulk RNA, so chains lack pairing. Study results and caveats: Private and CD4 specificities were missed by VDJdb matching, skewed to anti-spike CD8.

CDR1 and CDR2 (germline): KGHSH, LQKENI. J lost 2 bases, V lost 6 bases, and 4 bases had no gene match. The CDR3 spans 15 residues. This material consisted of whole blood, taken at baseline. The TCR comes from an adult who was a healthcare worker with PCR-confirmed SARS-CoV-2 infection or an uninfected control (not recorded which). The donor label of this sample is uncertain. The V and J genes are TRBV18 and TRBJ2-1, with 10 bases lining up with TRBD1. The CDR3 region is CASSAGQGAYNEQFF. As DNA, the CDR3 is TGTGCCAGCTCGGCAGGACAGGGGGCCTACAATGAGCAGTTCTTC.